Reported below is one TCR beta chain. This sample is part of a study of OX40 agonist ivuxolimab in advanced cancers. Here immunoSEQ multiplex PCR was the method, and the copy in TCRdb shows in-frame clones only, minus some. Of tens of thousands of clones in the sample, around 84% were seen once. V gave up 1 base and J gave up 1 base, with 4 bases separating them. The CDR3 loop spans 13 amino acids. Germline V gene data show CDR1 as SEHNR and CDR2 as FQNEAQ (reference sequence). Sequences were derived from CD4+ or CD8+ T cells sorted from blood, sampled in a trial of the OX40 agonist ivuxolimab. This receptor was obtained from an adult with an advanced solid tumor such as melanoma, head and neck, liver or kidney cancer. The rearrangement uses TRBV7-9 and TRBJ1-1; D not resolved. CDR3 region: CASSLDRNTEAFF. DNA of the CDR3: TGTGCCAGCAGCTTAGACAGGAACACTGAAGCTTTCTTT.